The 18 T cell receptor beta chains given below trace back to one sample, sequenced in a study of Tregs in tolerant kidney transplant recipients. TCRdb's table, derived via immunoSEQ multiplex PCR, lists solely in-frame clones and lacks some. Found here are over 14,000 clones; the top ten clones hold 3.5%. Recipients received nonmyeloablative bone marrow transplants from related graft donors, with transient mixed chimerism. Sample: CD4+ T cells from blood (PBMCs), taken 12 months after the transplant. The source is a human patient who received a combined kidney and bone marrow transplant. The T cells may partly be graft donor cells.

A word on this clone: The read ends 3 residues early relative to the CDR3; the germline J gene fills the gap. The J gene is TRBJ2-1, the V gene TRBV20-1; 12 bases agree with TRBD2. The CDR3 runs to 15 residues. The trim removed 3 bases at V and 8 bases at J, leaving 8 bases unmatched. Per the germline V gene, CDR1 is DFQATT and CDR2 is SNEGSKA (reference sequence). CDR3 sequence reads: CSARTTSGGRDEQFF. Partial CDR3 DNA: TGCAGTGCTAGGACAACTAGCGGGGGGCGGGATGAG.

As concerns this clone: Read data end 3 residues before the CDR3 end; the end is taken from the germline J gene. The V call is TRBV10-3, the J call TRBJ2-1; 7 bases are shared with TRBD2. Trimming removed 6 bases from V and 0 bases from J; junction bases left unmatched: 8. Germline CDR1 reads ENHRY; CDR2 reads SYGVKD. This CDR3 region has 16 residues. The sequenced part of the CDR3 DNA is TGTGCCATCAGGCAGCAAGCGGGAAGCTCCTACAATGAG. Its translation: CAIRQQAGSSYNE. The whole CDR3 reads CAIRQQAGSSYNEQFF.

Turning to this clone: The read is 3 residues too short to cover the CDR3 end, so that end is filled in from the germline J gene. The rearrangement uses TRBV2 and TRBJ1-3, with 9 bases lining up with TRBD1. The CDR3 sequence is 15 residues long. The germline CDR1 and CDR2 sequences are SNHLY and FYNNEI. Germline trimming cut 6 bases from V and 4 bases from J; bases unmatched to any gene: 7. CDR3 in amino acids: CASRGTGSPGNTIYF. The part of the CDR3 DNA that was read is TGTGCCAGCAGGGGGACAGGGAGTCCCGGAAACACC.

Points on this clone: The sequence runs out 3 residues before the end of the CDR3; the remainder is reconstructed from the germline J gene. The V and J genes are TRBV30 and TRBJ2-7; the D is unclear. Trimming left V 0 bases short and J 0 bases short, with 6 bases between. This CDR3 comprises 13 residues. Per the germline V gene, CDR1 is GTSNPN and CDR2 is SVGIG (reference sequence). The CDR3 spells CAWSVHRSYEQYF. CDR3 DNA, as far as it was read: TGTGCCTGGAGTGTACACCGCTCCTACGAG.

About this clone itself: The read halts 3 residues ahead of the CDR3 end, with the missing end drawn from the germline J gene. The rearrangement links TRBV5-1 to TRBJ2-7, with 7 positions matching TRBD1. Germline CDR1 and CDR2: SGHRS and YFSETQ. This CDR3 comprises 15 residues. The trim removed 0 bases at V and 0 bases at J, leaving 3 bases unmatched. The CDR3 spells CASSLGGGVSYEQYF. The covered CDR3 bases are TGCGCCAGCAGCTTGGGAGGGGGCGTCTCCTACGAG.

With regard to this clone: The read is 3 residues too short to cover the CDR3 end, so that end is filled in from the germline J gene. The rearrangement joins TRBV11-1 to TRBJ1-1; weak D call: TRBD1 (6 bases). The germline CDR1 and CDR2 sequences are SGHAT and FQDESV (reference sequence). The CDR3 spans 14 residues. V was trimmed by 1 base and J by 0 bases, leaving 6 bases between them. CDR3 bases read: TGTGCCAGCAGCTTAGACAGGGTGAACACTGAA. This translates into CASSLDRVNTE. The whole CDR3 region reads CASSLDRVNTEAFF.

Considering frequency, this clone is medium-sized. The read ends 3 residues early relative to the CDR3; the germline J gene fills the gap. This chain joins TRBV5-1 and TRBJ2-7; 9 positions agree with TRBD1. The CDR3 consists of 18 residues. Germline lookup yields CDR1 SGHRS and CDR2 YFSETQ. V lost 1 base to trimming and J lost 4 bases; unmatched junction nucleotides: 15. The CDR3 loop is CASSLRAGTGFRAYEQYF. CDR3 bases read: TGCGCCAGCAGCTTGAGGGCTGGGACAGGGTTTAGAGCTTACGAG. Using reference TRBV5-1 and TRBJ2-7 for the parts outside the CDR3, the full variable domain is KAGVTQTPRYLIKTRGQQVTLSCSPISGHRSVSWYQQTPGQGLQFLFEYFSETQRNKGNFPGRFSGRQFSNSRSEMNVSTLELGDSALYLCASSLRAGTGFRAYEQYFGPGTRLTVT.

By frequency, this clone is medium-sized. The CDR3 extends 3 residues past the end of the read, so its final part is completed from the germline J gene. Other nucleotide sequences from this sample produce the same CDR3. The rearrangement links TRBV20-1 to TRBJ2-5, with a possible D match to TRBD2 (5 bases). V was cut by 3 bases and J by 1 base, with 9 bases left in between. This CDR3 comprises 13 residues. Germline CDR1 is DFQATT and CDR2 is SNEGSKA (reference sequence). CDR3 in amino acids: CSASRTAQETQYF. Partial CDR3 DNA: TGCAGTGCTAGTAGGACTGCCCAAGAGACC.

Of note for this clone: From the germline J gene comes the end of the CDR3, since the read stops 3 residues before it. V is TRBV3-1 (or the pseudogene TRBV3-2) and J is TRBJ2-7, with TRBD1 matching 10 bases. Trimming cost V 4 bases and J 3 bases; bases outside gene matches: 3. The CDR3 covers 14 residues. Per germline, CDR1 LGHDT and CDR2 YNNKEL (reference sequence). CDR3 DNA (partial): TGTGCCAGCAGCCTGAGGACAGGGGGCTACGAG. Amino acids: CASSLRTGGYE. In full, the CDR3 is CASSLRTGGYEQYF.

Measured by frequency, this clone is medium-sized. From the germline J gene comes the end of the CDR3, since the read stops 3 residues before it. The J gene is TRBJ2-6, the V gene TRBV5-1; 7 positions match TRBD1. CDR1 is SGHRS, CDR2 YFSETQ, per germline. With 4 bases clipped from V and 2 bases from J, the junction kept 3 bases outside the gene matches. The CDR3 is 15 amino acids. The CDR3 here is CASSDDRAGANVLTF. The DNA read from the CDR3 is TGCGCCAGCAGCGACGACAGGGCTGGGGCCAACGTC.

Of note for this clone: The read finishes 3 residues shy of the CDR3 end, and the germline J gene is used to complete it. The V call is TRBV5-1, the J call TRBJ2-3, with D possibly being TRBD2 (6 bases). The germline V and J ends were trimmed by 2 bases and 4 bases, with 8 bases remaining between them. Germline loops: CDR1 SGHRS, CDR2 YFSETQ. This CDR3 has 13 residues. The CDR3 bases that were read are TGCGCCAGCAGCTTCAGACTAGCAGATACG. It translates to CASSFRLADT. The full CDR3 reads CASSFRLADTQYF.

Considering frequency, this clone is medium-sized. A junction boundary mismatches the germline segment, possibly from a read error. The sequence runs out 3 residues before the end of the CDR3; the remainder is reconstructed from the germline J gene. V gene TRBV20-1 combines with J gene TRBJ2-2; 15 bases line up with TRBD2. The CDR3 totals 13 residues. CDR1 is DFQATT and CDR2 is SNEGSKA in the germline V gene (reference sequence). The CDR3 reads CLGLAGGTGELFF. The sequenced CDR3 bases are TGTCTCGGACTAGCGGGAGGGACCGGGGAG.

Comment on this clone: Read data end 3 residues before the CDR3 end; the end is taken from the germline J gene. The V and J genes are TRBV5-1 and TRBJ2-7; maybe TRBD2 (6 bases). The V end was cut by 3 bases, the J end by 4 bases, with 14 bases between. The CDR3 is 14 amino acids. The germline V gene encodes CDR1 SGHRS and CDR2 YFSETQ. CDR3 sequence reads: CASSSPGLVYEQYF. The sequenced part of the CDR3 DNA is TGCGCCAGCAGCTCCCCGGGACTGGTTTACGAG.

Regarding this clone: The observed sequence ends 3 residues before the CDR3 terminus, with the missing tail filled in from the germline J gene. The chain uses TRBV4-2 and TRBJ1-5; D may be TRBD1 (6 bases). The germline V and J ends were trimmed by 4 bases and 5 bases, with 21 bases remaining between them. There are 17 residues in the CDR3. Germline lookup yields CDR1 LGHNA and CDR2 YNFKEQ. Incomplete CDR3 DNA: TGTGCCAGCAGCCCGGGGGGGAACCAGGGGTGGGATCAGCCC. This sequence encodes CASSPGGNQGWDQP. The entire CDR3 reads CASSPGGNQGWDQPQHF.

As to this clone: The read finishes 3 residues shy of the CDR3 end, and the germline J gene is used to complete it. The chain employs TRBV4-2 and TRBJ2-7; a possible D gene is TRBD1 (6 bases). The CDR3 has 16 amino acids. Germline loops: CDR1 LGHNA, CDR2 YNFKEQ. The ends were cut back, 2 bases at V and 1 base at J, with 15 bases in the middle. The CDR3 spells CASSQLGQTGSYEQYF. Partial CDR3 DNA: TGTGCCAGCAGCCAACTAGGACAGACCGGTTCCTACGAG.

Measured by frequency, this clone is medium-sized. The read comes to an end 3 residues before the CDR3 does, leaving the germline J gene to fill in the end. J is TRBJ1-1 and V is TRBV7-9; 7 bases are a match to TRBD1. The J segment lost 4 bases and the V segment lost 1 base, leaving 6 bases of the junction unmatched. From germline, CDR1 is SEHNR and CDR2 FQNEAQ (reference sequence). The CDR3 consists of 15 residues. CDR3 residues: CASSLVPDRATEAFF. The CDR3 bases that were read are TGTGCCAGCAGCTTAGTACCCGACAGGGCCACTGAA.

A word on this clone: The read ends 3 residues shy of where the CDR3 ends; the end is completed using the germline J gene. The gene calls are TRBV30 and TRBJ1-1; no clear D. The CDR3 runs to 15 residues. The germline gives CDR1 GTSNPN, CDR2 SVGIG (reference sequence). This chain's CDR3 is CAWSVYLAGITDAFF. CDR3 DNA, as far as it was read: TGTGCCTGGAGTGTATATTTGGCAGGAATTACGGAT.

Its frequency marks this clone as medium-sized (0.01 to 0.1%). The CDR3 is cut off 3 residues early in the read; its end comes from the germline J gene. V is TRBV5-5 and J is TRBJ1-5, with D perhaps matching TRBD1 (5 bases). CDR1 and CDR2 (germline): SGHKS, YYEKEE (reference sequence). The CDR3 has 13 residues. V lost 2 bases, J lost 7 bases, and 10 bases lay in between. CDR3: CASSFGAQQPQHF. CDR3 DNA, as far as it was read: TGTGCCAGCAGCTTTGGGGCCCAGCAGCCC.